Sequencing of this T cell receptor beta chain was carried out in a study of blood T cell repertoires in COVID-19. Turning to the study itself: Italy, Spain and the United States were the sources of the convalescent and acute COVID-19 samples. From T cells, B-cell-depleted T cells, or PBMCs came the material, which was cDNA or gDNA.

There are 13 residues in the CDR3. With 2 bases removed from V and 7 bases from J, the gap between germline ends came to 11 bases. In germline, CDR1 is GTSNPN, CDR2 SVGIG (reference sequence). Methods used by the authors: From reference gene primer amplification, estimates of nucleated cell counts were derived. Repertoires were generated with immunoSEQ multiplex PCR, while TCRdb's copy carries only in-frame clones and drops some. Clonal size and the V and J genes are those of that table, whereas D and trimming came from the DNA. In the table there are about 80,000 clones, around four fifths of which are singletons. The table lists this clone with a count of one.

The sequencing sample was made of peripheral blood. The chain links TRBV30 to TRBJ2-2, with a weak D call TRBD1 (6 bases). This sequence originates from a man at least 80 years old with active or convalescent COVID-19. CDR3 loop: CAWSLQGGGELFF. Here the CDR3 DNA reads TGTGCCTGGAGTCTACAGGGTGGCGGGGAGCTGTTTTTT. The whole variable domain, filled in from reference TRBV30 and TRBJ2-2, reads SQTIHQWPATLVQPVGSPLSLECTVEGTSNPNLYWYRQAAGRGLQLLFYSVGIGQISSEVPQNLSASRPQDRQFILSSKKLLLSDSGFYLCAWSLQGGGELFFGEGSRLTVL.